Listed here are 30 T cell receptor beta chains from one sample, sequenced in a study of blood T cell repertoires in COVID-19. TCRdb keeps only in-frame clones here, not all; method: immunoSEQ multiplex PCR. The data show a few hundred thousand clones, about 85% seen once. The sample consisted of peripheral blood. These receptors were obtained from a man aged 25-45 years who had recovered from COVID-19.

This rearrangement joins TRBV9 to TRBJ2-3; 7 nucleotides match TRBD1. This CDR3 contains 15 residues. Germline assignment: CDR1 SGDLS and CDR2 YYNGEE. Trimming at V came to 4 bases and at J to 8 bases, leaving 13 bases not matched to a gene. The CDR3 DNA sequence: TGTGCCAGCAGCCCTCAGGGACAGCACTCGGGTACGCAGTATTTT. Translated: CASSPQGQHSGTQYF.

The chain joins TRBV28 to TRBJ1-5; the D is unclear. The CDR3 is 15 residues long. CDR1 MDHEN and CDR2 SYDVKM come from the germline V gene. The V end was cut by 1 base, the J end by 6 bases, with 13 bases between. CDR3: CASSLFAGSFQPQHF. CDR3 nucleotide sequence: TGTGCCAGCAGTTTATTCGCAGGATCGTTTCAGCCCCAGCATTTT.

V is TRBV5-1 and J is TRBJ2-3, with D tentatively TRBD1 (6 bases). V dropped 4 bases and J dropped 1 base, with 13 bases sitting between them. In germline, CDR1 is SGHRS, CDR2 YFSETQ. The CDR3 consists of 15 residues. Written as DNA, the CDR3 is TGCGCCAGCAGCCTTGGGGACAAACGCACAGATACGCAGTATTTT. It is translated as CASSLGDKRTDTQYF.

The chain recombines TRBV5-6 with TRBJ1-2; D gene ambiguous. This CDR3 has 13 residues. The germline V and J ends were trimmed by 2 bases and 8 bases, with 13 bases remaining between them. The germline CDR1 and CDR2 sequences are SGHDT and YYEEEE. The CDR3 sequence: CASSFKGARGYTF. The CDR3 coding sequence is TGTGCCAGCAGCTTCAAGGGAGCTCGCGGCTACACCTTC.

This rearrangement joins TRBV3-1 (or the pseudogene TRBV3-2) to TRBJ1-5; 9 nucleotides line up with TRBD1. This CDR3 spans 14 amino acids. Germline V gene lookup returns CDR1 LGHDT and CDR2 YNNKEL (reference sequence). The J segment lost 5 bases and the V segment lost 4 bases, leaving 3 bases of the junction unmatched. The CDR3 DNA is TGTGCCAGCAGCCGGGGGACAGGGCATCAGCCCCAGCATTTT. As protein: CASSRGTGHQPQHF.

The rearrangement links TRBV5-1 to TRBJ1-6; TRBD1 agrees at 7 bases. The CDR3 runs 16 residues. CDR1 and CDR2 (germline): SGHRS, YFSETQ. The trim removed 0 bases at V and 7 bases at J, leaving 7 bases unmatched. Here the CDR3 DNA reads TGCGCCAGCAGCTTGGCCCCCGGGACAGAGAATTCACCCCTCCACTTT. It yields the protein CASSLAPGTENSPLHF.

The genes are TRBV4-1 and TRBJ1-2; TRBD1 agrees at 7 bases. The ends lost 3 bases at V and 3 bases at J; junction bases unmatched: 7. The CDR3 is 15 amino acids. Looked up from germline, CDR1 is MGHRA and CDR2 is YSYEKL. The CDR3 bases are TGCGCCAGCAGCCAGGAACCGGGACAGTACTATGGCTACACCTTC. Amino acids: CASSQEPGQYYGYTF.

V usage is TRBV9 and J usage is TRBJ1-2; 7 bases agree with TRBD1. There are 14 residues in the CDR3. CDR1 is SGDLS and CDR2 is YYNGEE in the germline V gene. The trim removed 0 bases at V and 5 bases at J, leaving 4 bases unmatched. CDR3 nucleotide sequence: TGTGCCAGCAGCGTAGATACGACAGGGTATGGCTACACCTTC. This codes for CASSVDTTGYGYTF.

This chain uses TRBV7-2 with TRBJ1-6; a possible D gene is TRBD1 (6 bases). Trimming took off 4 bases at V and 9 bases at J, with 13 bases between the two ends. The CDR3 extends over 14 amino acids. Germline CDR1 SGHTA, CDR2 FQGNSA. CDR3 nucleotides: TGTGCCAGCAGCTCGCAGGGGATGGGTTCACCCCTCCACTTT. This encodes CASSSQGMGSPLHF.

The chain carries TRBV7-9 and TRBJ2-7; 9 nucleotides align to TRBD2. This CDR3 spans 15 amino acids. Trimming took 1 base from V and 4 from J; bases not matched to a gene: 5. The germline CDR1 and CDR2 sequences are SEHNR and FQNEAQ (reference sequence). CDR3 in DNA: TGTGCCAGCAGCTTAGGGGCTAGCGGGGAATACGAGCAGTACTTC. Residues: CASSLGASGEYEQYF.

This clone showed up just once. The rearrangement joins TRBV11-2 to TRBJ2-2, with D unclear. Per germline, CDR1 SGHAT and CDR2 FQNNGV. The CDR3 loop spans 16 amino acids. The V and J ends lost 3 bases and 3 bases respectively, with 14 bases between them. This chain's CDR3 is CASSLQPDKDTGELFF. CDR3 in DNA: TGTGCCAGCAGCTTGCAACCCGACAAGGACACCGGGGAGCTGTTTTTT.

The CDR3 bases are TGTGCCAGCAGCTTAAACGGGGACTCCGAGCAGTACGTC. Translation gives CASSLNGDSEQYV. The chain links TRBV7-3 to TRBJ2-7; D is possibly TRBD2 (6 bases). CDR1 and CDR2 (germline): SGHTA, FQGTGA. Trimming removed 1 base at V and 6 bases at J, with 10 bases between. The CDR3 totals 13 residues.

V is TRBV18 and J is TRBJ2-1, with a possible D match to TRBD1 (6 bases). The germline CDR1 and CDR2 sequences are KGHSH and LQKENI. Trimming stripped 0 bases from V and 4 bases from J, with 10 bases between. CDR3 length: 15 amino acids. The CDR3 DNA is TGTGCCAGCTCACCACCCGGGACAAGATACAATGAGCAGTTCTTC. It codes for CASSPPGTRYNEQFF.

CDR3 residues: CATSKDRGQPQHF. The CDR3 DNA sequence: TGTGCCACCAGCAAAGACAGGGGTCAGCCCCAGCATTTT. V gene TRBV15 combines with J gene TRBJ1-5; TRBD1 agrees at 8 bases. CDR3 length: 13 amino acids. The V segment lost 4 bases and the J segment 6 bases; nucleotides outside the gene matches: 2. CDR1 and CDR2 from the germline V gene are LNHNV and YYDKDF (reference sequence).

In DNA, the CDR3 is TGTGCCAGCAGTCTCGGGGGACAGGGCGTTCTTGGCTACACCTTC. It translates to CASSLGGQGVLGYTF. The chain has TRBV27 and TRBJ1-2; TRBD1 aligns across 9 bases. Per germline, CDR1 MNHEY and CDR2 SMNVEV (reference sequence). Germline trimming cut 5 bases from V and 7 bases from J; bases unmatched to any gene: 11. The CDR3 totals 15 residues.

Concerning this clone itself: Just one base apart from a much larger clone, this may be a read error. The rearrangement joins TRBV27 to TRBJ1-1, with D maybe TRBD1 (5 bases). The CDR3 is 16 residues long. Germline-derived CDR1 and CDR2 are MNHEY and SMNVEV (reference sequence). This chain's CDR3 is CTSSFWGGPLGTEAFF. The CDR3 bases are TGTACCAGCAGTTTTTGGGGGGGACCCCTCGGCACTGAAGCTTTCTTT.

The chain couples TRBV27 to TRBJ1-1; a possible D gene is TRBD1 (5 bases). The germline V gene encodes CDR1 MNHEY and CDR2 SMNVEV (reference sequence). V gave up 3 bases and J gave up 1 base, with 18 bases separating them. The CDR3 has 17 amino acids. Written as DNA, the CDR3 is TGTGCCAGCAGTTTTGGGGCTTCTGTAGGGGCGAACACTGAAGCTTTCTTT. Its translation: CASSFGASVGANTEAFF.

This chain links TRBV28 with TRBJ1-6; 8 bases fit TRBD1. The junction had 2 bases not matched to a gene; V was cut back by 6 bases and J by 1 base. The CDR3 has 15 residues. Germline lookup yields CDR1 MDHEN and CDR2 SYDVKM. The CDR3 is CASSGQGSYNSPLHF. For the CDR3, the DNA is TGTGCCAGCAGCGGACAGGGATCCTATAATTCACCCCTCCACTTT.

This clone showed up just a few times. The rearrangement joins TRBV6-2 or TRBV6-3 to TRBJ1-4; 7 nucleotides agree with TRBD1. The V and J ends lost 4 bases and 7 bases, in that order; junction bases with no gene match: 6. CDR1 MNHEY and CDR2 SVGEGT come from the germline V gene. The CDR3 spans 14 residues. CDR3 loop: CASSSGQNPEKLFF. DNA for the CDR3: TGTGCCAGCAGTTCGGGACAGAACCCTGAAAAACTGTTTTTT.

This chain's CDR3 is CASSDPLVRMFF. CDR3 DNA: TGTGCCAGCAGTGACCCCTTGGTGCGGATGTTTTTT. This chain joins TRBV6-1 and TRBJ1-4; D remains unclear. CDR3 length: 12 amino acids. With 3 bases removed from V and 15 bases from J, the gap between germline ends came to 14 bases. CDR1 is MNHNS and CDR2 is SASEGT in the germline V gene.

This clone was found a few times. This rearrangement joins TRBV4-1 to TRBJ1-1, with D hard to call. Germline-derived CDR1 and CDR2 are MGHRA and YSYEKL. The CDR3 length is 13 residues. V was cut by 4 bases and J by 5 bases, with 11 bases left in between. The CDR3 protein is CASSLSAGTEAFF. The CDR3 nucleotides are TGCGCCAGCAGCCTATCCGCGGGGACTGAAGCTTTCTTT.

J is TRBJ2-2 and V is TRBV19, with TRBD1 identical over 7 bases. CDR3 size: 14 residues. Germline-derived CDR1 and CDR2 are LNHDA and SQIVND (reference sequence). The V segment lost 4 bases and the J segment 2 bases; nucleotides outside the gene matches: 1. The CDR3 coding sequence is TGTGCCAGTAGTAGACAGGGAAACACCGGGGAGCTGTTTTTT. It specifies CASSRQGNTGELFF. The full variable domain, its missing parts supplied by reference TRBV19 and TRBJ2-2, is DGGITQSPKYLFRKEGQNVTLSCEQNLNHDAMYWYRQDPGQGLRLIYYSQIVNDFQKGDIAEGYSVSREKKESFPLTVTSAQKNPTAFYLCASSRQGNTGELFFGEGSRLTVL.

The CDR3 here is CASSLQWGDTGELFF. DNA of the CDR3: TGTGCCAGCAGCTTACAGTGGGGGGACACCGGGGAGCTGTTTTTT. J is TRBJ2-2 and V is TRBV7-7; weak D call: TRBD2 (6 bases). CDR1 SSHAT and CDR2 FNYEAQ come from the germline V gene (reference sequence). This CDR3 has 15 residues. The V end was cut by 2 bases, the J end by 3 bases, with 10 bases between.

The CDR3 DNA reads as TGTGCCAGCACCCCAATCGGGGGGCGATCCCCACTGTTTTTT. Translation: CASTPIGGRSPLFF. This rearrangement joins TRBV3-1 (or the pseudogene TRBV3-2) to TRBJ2-2; a possible D gene is TRBD2 (7 bases). Between the trimmed V and J ends, which lost 7 bases and 14 bases, there was a span of 23 bases. CDR1 and CDR2 (germline): LGHDT, YNNKEL (reference sequence). The CDR3 is 14 residues long.

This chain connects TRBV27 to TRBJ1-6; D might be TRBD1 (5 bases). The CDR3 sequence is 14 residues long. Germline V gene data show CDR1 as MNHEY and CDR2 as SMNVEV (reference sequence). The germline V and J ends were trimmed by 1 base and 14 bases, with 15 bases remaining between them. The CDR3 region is CASSLYGGTGSLHF. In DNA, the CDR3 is TGTGCCAGCAGTTTATATGGGGGGACGGGTTCCCTCCACTTT.

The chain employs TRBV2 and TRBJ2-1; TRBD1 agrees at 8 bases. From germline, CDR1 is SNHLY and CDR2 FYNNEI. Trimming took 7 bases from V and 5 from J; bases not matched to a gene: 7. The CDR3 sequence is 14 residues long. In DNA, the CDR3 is TGTGCCAGCACCTTGGACAGGGAGAACAATGAGCAGTTCTTC. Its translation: CASTLDRENNEQFF.

CDR3 DNA sequence: TGTGCCAGCAGCTTTAGTACTGGGGCCGATACGCAGTATTTT. Translation gives CASSFSTGADTQYF. The chain is built from TRBV7-2 and TRBJ2-3; D possibly corresponds to TRBD1 (5 bases). V shed 3 bases and J shed 6 bases, with 13 bases lying between them. This CDR3 region has 14 residues. CDR1 is SGHTA, CDR2 FQGNSA, per germline.

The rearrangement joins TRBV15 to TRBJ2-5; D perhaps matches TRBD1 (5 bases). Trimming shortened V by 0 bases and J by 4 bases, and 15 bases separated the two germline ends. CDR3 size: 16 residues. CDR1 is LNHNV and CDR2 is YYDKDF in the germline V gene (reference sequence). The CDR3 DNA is TGTGCCACCAGCAGAGACCTTCACCAGGGCAGAGAGACCCAGTACTTC. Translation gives CATSRDLHQGRETQYF.

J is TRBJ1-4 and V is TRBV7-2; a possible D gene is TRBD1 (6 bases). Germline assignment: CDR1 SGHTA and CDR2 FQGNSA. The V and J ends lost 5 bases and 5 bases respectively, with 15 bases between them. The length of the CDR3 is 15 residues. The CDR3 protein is CASSHWTDLNEKLFF. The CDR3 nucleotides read TGTGCCAGCAGCCACTGGACAGACTTGAATGAAAAACTGTTTTTT.

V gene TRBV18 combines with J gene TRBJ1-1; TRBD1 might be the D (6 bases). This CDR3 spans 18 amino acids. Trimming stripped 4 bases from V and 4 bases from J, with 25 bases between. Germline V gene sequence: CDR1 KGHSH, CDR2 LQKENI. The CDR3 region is CASSLVPPNPGAGTEAFF. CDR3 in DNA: TGTGCCAGCTCACTGGTTCCCCCAAACCCAGGGGCGGGCACTGAAGCTTTCTTT.